Presented here are 22 T cell receptor beta chains from one specimen sequenced in a study of shared clonotypes between healthy human individuals. Sequenced by immunoSEQ multiplex PCR; TCRdb stores in-frame clones only, minus some. The table lists some 2,500,000 clones, approximately 94% of them singletons. The sequenced material came from naive CD4+ T cells from PBMCs. The subset denotes: CD45RA+ positively selected. The receptors shown here come from a man aged 18-30 years in good health. Some clones in this sample may be carry-over from other donors' samples.

This chain joins TRBV7-6 and TRBJ2-2; D call uncertain. This CDR3 region has 14 residues. From germline, CDR1 is SGHVS and CDR2 FNYEAQ. V lost 4 bases, J lost 4 bases, and 10 bases lay in between. This CDR3 reads CASSSSLGTGELFF. CDR3 bases: TGTGCCAGCAGCTCGAGCTTGGGCACCGGGGAGCTGTTTTTT.

The chain employs TRBV7-3 and TRBJ2-7, with a tentative D call TRBD2 (6 bases). Deletions cut 1 base from V and 2 bases from J, with 9 bases between. The CDR3 is 14 residues long. Germline CDR1 SGHTA, CDR2 FQGTGA. The CDR3 protein is CASSLNSGPYEQYF. CDR3 sequence (DNA): TGTGCCAGCAGCTTAAATAGCGGACCCTACGAGCAGTACTTC.

This chain connects TRBV27 to TRBJ2-7, with 7 bases that match TRBD2. This CDR3 region has 17 residues. V gave up 6 bases and J gave up 7 bases; unmatched junction bases: 21. Germline CDR1 reads MNHEY; CDR2 reads SMNVEV (reference sequence). The CDR3 sequence: CASSSLGLAGDRGEQYF. Written as DNA, the CDR3 is TGTGCCAGCAGCTCCCTCGGGTTGGCGGGAGACCGGGGTGAGCAGTACTTC.

This chain uses TRBV4-1 with TRBJ1-5; the D gene is possibly TRBD1 (6 bases). CDR3 length: 17 amino acids. Trimming removed 4 bases from V and 2 bases from J, with 18 bases in between. Germline-derived CDR1 and CDR2 are MGHRA and YSYEKL. CDR3 region: CASSRNPPAGGNQPQHF. CDR3 DNA: TGCGCCAGCAGCCGAAACCCTCCGGCAGGGGGCAATCAGCCCCAGCATTTT.

V usage is TRBV6-1 and J usage is TRBJ1-2; D gene uncertain. The CDR3 length is 13 residues. V dropped 5 bases and J dropped 8 bases, with 15 bases sitting between them. Germline V lookup: CDR1 MNHNS, CDR2 SASEGT. This CDR3 is CASSFGLAGGYTF. CDR3 DNA: TGTGCCAGCAGTTTTGGTCTAGCGGGGGGCTACACCTTC.

The chain links TRBV11-2 to TRBJ2-3; no clear D. The CDR3 is 20 residues long. Germline CDR1 is SGHAT and CDR2 is FQNNGV. Trimming pared 0 bases from V and 2 bases from J, leaving 24 bases between. CDR3 residues: CASSLEYFGYGGSHTDTQYF. The CDR3 bases are TGTGCCAGCAGCTTAGAATATTTCGGATATGGCGGATCCCACACAGATACGCAGTATTTT.

A remark on this clone: The same CDR3 arises from other DNA sequences in this sample as well. The genes are TRBV30 and TRBJ1-4; 9 bases are a match to TRBD1. The CDR3 is 14 residues long. The ends lost 0 bases at V and 7 bases at J; junction bases unmatched: 3. CDR1 and CDR2 (germline): GTSNPN, SVGIG (reference sequence). CDR3 DNA: TGTGCCTGGAGTGTACAGGGGGCTGGTGAAAAACTGTTTTTT. This gives the protein CAWSVQGAGEKLFF.

The chain recombines TRBV10-3 with TRBJ2-7, with 14 bases that match TRBD2. CDR1 is ENHRY, CDR2 SYGVKD, per germline. The length of the CDR3 is 17 residues. The J segment lost 5 bases and the V segment lost 3 bases, leaving 9 bases of the junction unmatched. Here the CDR3 DNA reads TGTGCCATCAGTGACCCCGGGACTAGCGGGAGATTTGACGAGCAGTACTTC. Translating it yields CAISDPGTSGRFDEQYF.

The chain has TRBV30 and TRBJ1-2; D might be TRBD1 (6 bases). There are 14 residues in the CDR3. Germline assignment: CDR1 GTSNPN and CDR2 SVGIG (reference sequence). The V gene lost 4 bases and the J gene lost 2 bases, with 14 bases spanning the gap. The CDR3 nucleotides read TGTGCCTGGAAGGCCTCGACAGGAAACTATGGCTACACCTTC. This sequence encodes CAWKASTGNYGYTF.

Comments on this clone: This sample includes further DNA sequences coding for the same CDR3. This rearrangement joins TRBV5-1 to TRBJ2-7, with D uncertain. Germline V lookup: CDR1 SGHRS, CDR2 YFSETQ. Trimming took off 2 bases at V and 2 bases at J, with 5 bases between the two ends. The CDR3 is 12 residues long. CDR3 residues: CASSFDTYEQYF. The CDR3, as DNA: TGCGCCAGCAGCTTTGACACCTACGAGCAGTACTTC.

CDR3 sequence: CASSPPSGAPLYEQYF. DNA for the CDR3: TGTGCCAGCTCACCACCTAGCGGGGCTCCCCTCTACGAGCAGTACTTC. The chain joins TRBV18 to TRBJ2-7, with TRBD2 identical over 8 bases. This CDR3 has 16 amino acids. CDR1 KGHSH and CDR2 LQKENI come from the germline V gene. Unmatched junction bases numbered 7, after V lost 0 bases and J lost 3 bases. Full variable domain (rest looked up from reference TRBV18 and TRBJ2-7): NAGVMQNPRHLVRRRGQEARLRCSPMKGHSHVYWYRQLPEEGLKFMVYLQKENIIDESGMPKERFSAEFPKEGPSILRIQQVVRGDSAAYFCASSPPSGAPLYEQYFGPGTRLTVT.

The rearrangement joins TRBV29-1 to TRBJ1-1; TRBD1 matches at 12 bases. CDR1 and CDR2 from the germline V gene are SQVTM and ANQGSEA. CDR3 length: 12 amino acids. V trimming: 7 bases; J trimming: 3 bases; junction bases outside the gene matches: 0. DNA of the CDR3: TGCAGCGGGGACAGGGGGCACACTGAAGCTTTCTTT. It specifies CSGDRGHTEAFF.

This chain connects TRBV2 to TRBJ2-7, with D tentatively TRBD2 (5 bases). V shed 4 bases and J shed 0 bases, with 10 bases lying between them. The CDR3 is 14 amino acids. Germline V CDR1 and CDR2: SNHLY, FYNNEI. CDR3 sequence: CASSAVSGSYEQYF. CDR3 coding DNA: TGTGCCAGCAGTGCCGTGAGCGGCTCCTACGAGCAGTACTTC. Complete variable domain (other parts from reference TRBV2 and TRBJ2-7): EPEVTQTPSHQVTQMGQEVILRCVPISNHLYFYWYRQILGQKVEFLVSFYNNEISEKSEIFDDQFSVERPDGSNFTLKIRSTKLEDSAMYFCASSAVSGSYEQYFGPGTRLTVT.

This rearrangement joins TRBV14 to TRBJ2-7, with 7 bases matching TRBD1. Trimming removed 6 bases from V and 5 bases from J; junction bases left unmatched: 10. The CDR3 has 14 amino acids. Looked up from germline, CDR1 is SGHDN and CDR2 is FVKESK. The CDR3 region has the DNA TGTGCCAGCAGTACAGGGGCTCTTAACGACGAGCAGTACTTC. It yields the protein CASSTGALNDEQYF.

This clone was seen a few times. The CDR3 reads CAWSVPLFYTF. The CDR3 coding sequence is TGTGCCTGGAGTGTACCCCTATTCTACACCTTC. The chain carries TRBV30 and TRBJ1-2; D call uncertain. The CDR3 spans 11 residues. Trimming removed 0 bases from V and 10 bases from J, with 9 bases in between. Germline CDR1 is GTSNPN and CDR2 is SVGIG (reference sequence). Together with reference TRBV30 and TRBJ1-2, the CDR3 gives the full variable domain: SQTIHQWPATLVQPVGSPLSLECTVEGTSNPNLYWYRQAAGRGLQLLFYSVGIGQISSEVPQNLSASRPQDRQFILSSKKLLLSDSGFYLCAWSVPLFYTFGSGTRLTVV.

The chain employs TRBV19 and TRBJ1-2; D is undetermined. The CDR3 is 13 residues long. The ends were cut back, 7 bases at V and 0 bases at J, with 9 bases in the middle. Germline V gives CDR1 LNHDA, CDR2 SQIVND (reference sequence). Here the CDR3 DNA reads TGTGCCAGTAACCCGTCGCCTAACTATGGCTACACCTTC. It yields the protein CASNPSPNYGYTF.

This chain links TRBV9 with TRBJ2-3, with 14 bases matching TRBD2. The CDR3 is 17 residues long. Trimming removed 0 bases from V and 6 bases from J; junction bases left unmatched: 6. Germline values: CDR1 SGDLS, CDR2 YYNGEE. The CDR3 reads CASSVGLAGGAVDTQYF. For the CDR3, the DNA is TGTGCCAGCAGCGTAGGACTAGCGGGAGGGGCAGTCGATACGCAGTATTTT.

This clone was detected only once. The rearrangement joins TRBV5-1 to TRBJ2-2, with D possibly TRBD2 on 6 matching bases. CDR3 size: 14 residues. With 6 bases removed from V and 0 bases from J, the gap between germline ends came to 9 bases. The V gene's germline CDR1 is SGHRS and CDR2 YFSETQ. This CDR3 is CASNRESNTGELFF. The CDR3 nucleotides read TGCGCCAGCAACCGGGAGTCGAACACCGGGGAGCTGTTTTTT.

V is TRBV7-3 and J is TRBJ1-1; TRBD1 is a possible D gene (5 bases). Germline V gene lookup returns CDR1 SGHTA and CDR2 FQGTGA. Trimming stripped 5 bases from V and 5 bases from J, with 9 bases between. The length of the CDR3 is 12 residues. CDR3 sequence (DNA): TGTGCCAGCAGCAACGGGGGTACTGAAGCTTTCTTT. It encodes CASSNGGTEAFF.

The CDR3 spells CAISVTGGDTDTQYF. CDR3 sequence (DNA): TGTGCCATCAGTGTTACCGGGGGAGACACAGATACGCAGTATTTT. V gene TRBV10-3 combines with J gene TRBJ2-3; D perhaps matches TRBD2 (6 bases). The V end lost 4 bases, the J end lost 2 bases, and 13 bases lay between the germline ends. This CDR3 has 15 amino acids. Germline V lookup: CDR1 ENHRY, CDR2 SYGVKD.

This clone showed up just once. The rearrangement uses TRBV4-3 and TRBJ2-7; 11 bases fit TRBD2. Germline V gene sequence: CDR1 LGHNA, CDR2 YSLEER. The V segment lost 0 bases and the J segment 5 bases; nucleotides outside the gene matches: 6. The length of the CDR3 is 16 residues. Written as DNA, the CDR3 is TGCGCCAGCAGCCAAGATCTGGGACTAGCGGTAAACGAGCAGTACTTC. This encodes CASSQDLGLAVNEQYF.

This chain uses TRBV29-1 with TRBJ1-2; no clear D. V dropped 4 bases and J dropped 4 bases, with 19 bases sitting between them. CDR1 SQVTM and CDR2 ANQGSEA come from the germline V gene. CDR3 length: 15 amino acids. CDR3 in amino acids: CSVVLSGNLGYGYTF. CDR3 bases: TGCAGCGTTGTTTTGTCAGGAAACCTAGGCTATGGCTACACCTTC.